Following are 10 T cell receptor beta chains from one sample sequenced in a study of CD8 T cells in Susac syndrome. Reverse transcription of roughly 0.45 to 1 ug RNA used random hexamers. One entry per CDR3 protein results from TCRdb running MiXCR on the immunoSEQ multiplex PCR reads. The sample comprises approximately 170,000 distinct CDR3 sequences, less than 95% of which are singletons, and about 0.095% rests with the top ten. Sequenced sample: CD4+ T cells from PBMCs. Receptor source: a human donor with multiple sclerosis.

The CDR3 protein is CAGPRAQETQYF. CDR3 bases: TGTGCCGGCCCCCGGGCCCAAGAGACCCAGTACTTC. The V call is TRBV30, the J call TRBJ2-5; no clear D. V was shortened by 8 bases and J by 1 base, with 11 bases between the two germline ends. CDR3 length: 12 residues. Germline V gives CDR1 GTSNPN, CDR2 SVGIG (reference sequence).

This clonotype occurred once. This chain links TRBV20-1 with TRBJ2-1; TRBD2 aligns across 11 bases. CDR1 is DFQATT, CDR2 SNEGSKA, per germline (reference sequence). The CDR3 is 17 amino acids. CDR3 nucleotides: TGCAGCGGAACCGGGACTAGCGGATTTCTCTCCTACAATGAGCAGTTCTTC. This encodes CSGTGTSGFLSYNEQFF.

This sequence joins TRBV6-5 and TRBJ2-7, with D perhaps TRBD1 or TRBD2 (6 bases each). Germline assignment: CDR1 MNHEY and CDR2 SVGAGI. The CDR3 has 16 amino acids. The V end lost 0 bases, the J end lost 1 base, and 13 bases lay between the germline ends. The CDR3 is CASSYSAGGASYEQYF. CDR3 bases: TGTGCCAGCAGTTACTCGGCCGGGGGCGCGTCCTACGAGCAGTACTTC.

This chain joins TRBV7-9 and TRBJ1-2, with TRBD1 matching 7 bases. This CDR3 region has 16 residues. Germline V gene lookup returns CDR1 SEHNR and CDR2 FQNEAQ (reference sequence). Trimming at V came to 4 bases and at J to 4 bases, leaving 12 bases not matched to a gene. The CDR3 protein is CASSSPDREGAYGYTF. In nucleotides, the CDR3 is TGTGCCAGCAGCTCCCCCGACAGGGAAGGAGCCTATGGCTACACCTTC. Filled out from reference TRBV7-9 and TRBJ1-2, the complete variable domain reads DTGVSQNPRHKITKRGQNVTFRCDPISEHNRLYWYRQTLGQGPEFLTYFQNEAQLEKSRLLSDRFSAERPKGSFSTLEIQRTEQGDSAMYLCASSSPDREGAYGYTFGSGTRLTVV.

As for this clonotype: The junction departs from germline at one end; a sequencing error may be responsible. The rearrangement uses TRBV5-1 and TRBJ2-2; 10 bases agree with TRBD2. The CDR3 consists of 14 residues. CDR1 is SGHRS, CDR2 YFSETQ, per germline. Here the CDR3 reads CATSPTSGIGELFF. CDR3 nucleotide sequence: TGCGCCACCAGCCCCACTAGCGGGATCGGGGAGCTGTTTTTT.

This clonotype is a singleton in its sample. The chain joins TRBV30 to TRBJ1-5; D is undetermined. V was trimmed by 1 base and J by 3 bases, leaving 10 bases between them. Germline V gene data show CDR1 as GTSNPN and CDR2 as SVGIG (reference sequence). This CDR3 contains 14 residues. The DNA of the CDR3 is TGTGCCTGGAGTGCAACCGTTCCCAATCAGCCCCAGCATTTT. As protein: CAWSATVPNQPQHF.

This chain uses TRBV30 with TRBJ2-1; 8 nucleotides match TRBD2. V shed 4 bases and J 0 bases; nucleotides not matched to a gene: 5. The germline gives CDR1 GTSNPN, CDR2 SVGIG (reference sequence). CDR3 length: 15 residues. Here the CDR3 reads CAWTVLAASYNEQFF. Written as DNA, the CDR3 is TGTGCCTGGACTGTACTAGCGGCCTCCTACAATGAGCAGTTCTTC. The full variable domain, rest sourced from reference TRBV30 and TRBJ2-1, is SQTIHQWPATLVQPVGSPLSLECTVEGTSNPNLYWYRQAAGRGLQLLFYSVGIGQISSEVPQNLSASRPQDRQFILSSKKLLLSDSGFYLCAWTVLAASYNEQFFGPGTRLTVL.

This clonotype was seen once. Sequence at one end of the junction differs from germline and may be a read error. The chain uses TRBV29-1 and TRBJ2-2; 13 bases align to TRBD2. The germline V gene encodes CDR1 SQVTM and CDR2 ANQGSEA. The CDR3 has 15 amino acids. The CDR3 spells CSSSGTSGDTEELFF. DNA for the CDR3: TGCAGCTCTTCCGGGACTAGCGGGGACACCGAGGAGCTGTTTTTT.

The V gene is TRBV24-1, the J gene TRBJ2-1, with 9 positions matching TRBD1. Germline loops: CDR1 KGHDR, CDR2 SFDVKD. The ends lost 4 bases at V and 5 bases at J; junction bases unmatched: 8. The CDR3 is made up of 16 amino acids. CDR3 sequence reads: CATSDAGTGKDNEQFF. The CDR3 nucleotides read TGTGCCACCAGTGACGCCGGGACAGGGAAGGACAATGAGCAGTTCTTC.

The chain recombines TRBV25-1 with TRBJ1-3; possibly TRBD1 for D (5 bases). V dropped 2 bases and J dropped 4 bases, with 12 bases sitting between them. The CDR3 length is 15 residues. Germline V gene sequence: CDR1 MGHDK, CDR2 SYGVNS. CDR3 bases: TGTGCCAGCAGTGAAGGCAGGGACGGCGGAAACACCATATATTTT. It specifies CASSEGRDGGNTIYF.